The 28 T cell receptor beta chains given below trace back to one sample, sequenced in a study of shared clonotypes between healthy human individuals. Measured with immunoSEQ multiplex PCR; TCRdb has only the in-frame clones, and not every one. The profile shows about 2.3 million clones, more than 85% of them singletons. The material sequenced was naive CD4+ T cells from PBMCs. The subset: CD45RA+ positively selected. The origin of the receptors is a man between 18 and 35 years old in good health. Some clones in this sample may be carry-over from other donors' samples.

The V gene is TRBV6-5, the J gene TRBJ2-7; TRBD2 matches at 10 bases. The CDR3 length is 15 residues. J was trimmed by 3 bases and V by 5 bases; bases with no gene match: 7. Germline CDR1 and CDR2: MNHEY and SVGAGI. The CDR3: CASSGSLAGVYEQYF. The DNA of the CDR3 is TGTGCCAGCAGTGGGAGTCTAGCGGGAGTCTACGAGCAGTACTTC.

This rearrangement joins TRBV6-1 to TRBJ1-1, with D perhaps matching TRBD1 (5 bases). The germline gives CDR1 MNHNS, CDR2 SASEGT. The CDR3 spans 15 residues. The V gene lost 3 bases and the J gene lost 4 bases, with 15 bases spanning the gap. For the CDR3, the DNA is TGTGCCAGCAGTGATCGGAGGCCAGGGCGCACTGAAGCTTTCTTT. Translating it yields CASSDRRPGRTEAFF.

The genes are TRBV28 and TRBJ2-7, with D hard to call. V shed 4 bases and J shed 6 bases, with 7 bases lying between them. This CDR3 contains 11 residues. The V gene's germline CDR1 is MDHEN and CDR2 SYDVKM. The CDR3 reads CASSSHSEQYF. DNA of the CDR3: TGTGCCAGCAGTTCGCATTCCGAGCAGTACTTC.

This chain links TRBV6-1 with TRBJ1-1; D gene ambiguous. V was pared by 4 bases and J by 5 bases, with 14 bases between. The V gene's germline CDR1 is MNHNS and CDR2 SASEGT. The CDR3 extends over 14 amino acids. The CDR3 region is CASSASGEGTEAFF. In DNA, the CDR3 is TGTGCCAGCAGTGCATCCGGAGAAGGGACTGAAGCTTTCTTT.

As regards this clone: This specimen includes other DNA sequences encoding the same CDR3. V and J are TRBV30 and TRBJ1-1; D gene ambiguous. Germline CDR1 is GTSNPN and CDR2 is SVGIG (reference sequence). This CDR3 spans 12 amino acids. The V end lost 4 bases, the J end lost 1 base, and 7 bases lay between the germline ends. The CDR3 here is CAWTWGNTEAFF. In nucleotides, the CDR3 is TGTGCCTGGACCTGGGGGAACACTGAAGCTTTCTTT.

The CDR3 sequence is CASSDRPSWAKNIQYF. The CDR3 DNA reads TGTGCCAGCAGTGACCGGCCTAGCTGGGCCAAAAACATTCAGTACTTC. The chain links TRBV6-1 to TRBJ2-4; D is possibly TRBD2 (5 bases). This CDR3 comprises 16 residues. Per germline, CDR1 MNHNS and CDR2 SASEGT. Trimming shortened V by 3 bases and J by 1 base, and 13 bases separated the two germline ends.

The V gene is TRBV19, the J gene TRBJ2-1; D unclear. Germline lookup yields CDR1 LNHDA and CDR2 SQIVND (reference sequence). The CDR3 loop spans 14 amino acids. V was trimmed by 5 bases and J by 3 bases, leaving 11 bases between them. The CDR3 region has the DNA TGTGCCAGTAGTCAGGCCCAGCGCTACAATGAGCAGTTCTTC. Its protein product is CASSQAQRYNEQFF. The full variable domain, its missing parts supplied by reference TRBV19 and TRBJ2-1, is DGGITQSPKYLFRKEGQNVTLSCEQNLNHDAMYWYRQDPGQGLRLIYYSQIVNDFQKGDIAEGYSVSREKKESFPLTVTSAQKNPTAFYLCASSQAQRYNEQFFGPGTRLTVL.

This clone was counted a single time. The chain combines TRBV5-6 with TRBJ2-2, with TRBD1 identical over 10 bases. The CDR3 has 16 amino acids. Losses at the gene ends were 4 bases for V and 10 bases for J; bases not matched to a gene: 13. Germline loops: CDR1 SGHDT, CDR2 YYEEEE. This CDR3 is CASSVTGTGVREELFF. In DNA form, the CDR3 reads TGTGCCAGCAGCGTTACCGGGACAGGGGTTCGAGAGGAGCTGTTTTTT. The whole variable domain, remainder taken from reference TRBV5-6 and TRBJ2-2, is DAGVTQSPTHLIKTRGQQVTLRCSPKSGHDTVSWYQQALGQGPQFIFQYYEEEERQRGNFPDRFSGHQFPNYSSELNVNALLLGDSALYLCASSVTGTGVREELFFGEGSRLTVL.

In its sample, this clone was seen a few times. The V gene is TRBV30, the J gene TRBJ2-7; D call uncertain. The V end was cut by 4 bases, the J end by 4 bases, with 8 bases between. Germline CDR1 and CDR2: GTSNPN and SVGIG (reference sequence). The CDR3 is 11 residues long. The CDR3 bases are TGTGCCTGGAAGGTTGAATACGAGCAGTACTTC. Translated: CAWKVEYEQYF.

J is TRBJ2-1 and V is TRBV28, with 11 bases aligning to TRBD2. CDR1 is MDHEN and CDR2 is SYDVKM in the germline V gene. V dropped 4 bases and J dropped 0; count of bases not matched to a gene: 8. The CDR3 runs to 18 residues. The CDR3 nucleotides are TGTGCCAGCAGTTCCTCCCAAGGACTAGCGGGCTCCTACAATGAGCAGTTCTTC. Residues: CASSSSQGLAGSYNEQFF.

V and J are TRBV2 and TRBJ2-1; D not resolved. V gave up 2 bases and J gave up 13 bases, with 15 bases separating them. Germline V gene lookup returns CDR1 SNHLY and CDR2 FYNNEI. The CDR3 contains 13 residues. CDR3 bases: TGTGCCAGCAGTGAAAATGTCGCCACCCTTCAGTTCTTC. Its translation is CASSENVATLQFF.

The chain carries TRBV4-1 and TRBJ2-5; TRBD2 matches at 8 bases. The germline V gene encodes CDR1 MGHRA and CDR2 YSYEKL. After removal of 0 bases from V and 4 bases from J, the junction contained 4 bases not matched to a gene. The CDR3 length is 15 residues. The CDR3, as DNA: TGCGCCAGCAGCCAAGACGGGAGGGGTGGAGAGACCCAGTACTTC. Translated: CASSQDGRGGETQYF.

This clone was seen just once. V is TRBV2 and J is TRBJ2-1, with 9 bases matching TRBD2. Trimming removed 2 bases from V and 8 bases from J; junction bases left unmatched: 7. In germline, CDR1 is SNHLY, CDR2 FYNNEI. The CDR3 is 15 amino acids. In DNA form, the CDR3 reads TGTGCCAGCAGTGAAAAGGGGGTAGCGGGAGATGAGCAGTTCTTC. This translates into CASSEKGVAGDEQFF.

This rearrangement joins TRBV6-5 to TRBJ2-7; D is possibly TRBD2 (6 bases). Trimming took 2 bases from V and 1 from J, leaving 9 bases between them. The CDR3 contains 14 residues. Germline V lookup: CDR1 MNHEY, CDR2 SVGAGI. DNA of the CDR3: TGTGCCAGCAGTTACGCTAGCGCGTCCTACGAGCAGTACTTC. Protein: CASSYASASYEQYF.

About this clone: This sample includes further DNA sequences coding for the same CDR3. The chain is built from TRBV19 and TRBJ2-7; TRBD2 is a possible D gene (6 bases). V lost 3 bases and J 3 bases, leaving 12 bases between the germline ends. CDR3 size: 14 residues. Germline CDR1 LNHDA, CDR2 SQIVND (reference sequence). In DNA form, the CDR3 reads TGTGCCAGTAGTATCGGGACGGACTACTACGAGCAGTACTTC. Translating it yields CASSIGTDYYEQYF.

This clone was recorded once. The chain couples TRBV18 to TRBJ1-5, with D possibly being TRBD1 (6 bases). V was shortened by 6 bases and J by 7 bases, with 16 bases between the two germline ends. Germline loops: CDR1 KGHSH, CDR2 LQKENI. CDR3 size: 14 residues. The CDR3 loop reads CASSDLGGGQPQHF. The CDR3 coding sequence is TGTGCCAGCTCCGACCTGGGCGGGGGCCAGCCCCAGCATTTT.

This chain uses TRBV5-1 with TRBJ2-1; D possibly matches TRBD1 or TRBD2 (5 bases each). Trimming pared 1 base from V and 9 bases from J, leaving 20 bases between. Germline V gene sequence: CDR1 SGHRS, CDR2 YFSETQ. There are 16 residues in the CDR3. The CDR3 is CASSLSGGVNRGEQFF. CDR3 nucleotides: TGCGCCAGCAGCTTGTCCGGAGGTGTGAATAGGGGTGAGCAGTTCTTC.

V usage is TRBV9 and J usage is TRBJ1-1; D gene ambiguous. The V end was cut by 0 bases, the J end by 6 bases, with 15 bases between. Germline V gene data show CDR1 as SGDLS and CDR2 as YYNGEE. The CDR3 has 15 amino acids. CDR3 in DNA: TGTGCCAGCAGCGTAGGAGGCCCCGATCGCGCTGAAGCTTTCTTT. Translated: CASSVGGPDRAEAFF.

The CDR3 loop is CASSVSPEAGTGATQYF. As DNA, the CDR3 is TGTGCCAGCAGCGTTTCGCCCGAAGCGGGAACCGGGGCTACGCAGTATTTT. The genes are TRBV9 and TRBJ2-3; 7 bases match TRBD2. CDR3 size: 17 residues. CDR1 SGDLS and CDR2 YYNGEE come from the germline V gene. The junction had 17 bases not matched to a gene; V was cut back by 2 bases and J by 8 bases.

The rearrangement uses TRBV7-9 and TRBJ2-2; TRBD1 matches at 7 bases. This CDR3 is built from 15 residues. The J segment lost 5 bases and the V segment lost 4 bases, leaving 7 bases of the junction unmatched. CDR1 and CDR2 (germline): SEHNR, FQNEAQ (reference sequence). The CDR3: CASSYPRTGTGELFF. The CDR3 DNA follows: TGTGCCAGCAGCTACCCACGGACAGGAACCGGGGAGCTGTTTTTT. Full variable domain (outside the CDR3, taken from reference TRBV7-9 and TRBJ2-2): DTGVSQNPRHKITKRGQNVTFRCDPISEHNRLYWYRQTLGQGPEFLTYFQNEAQLEKSRLLSDRFSAERPKGSFSTLEIQRTEQGDSAMYLCASSYPRTGTGELFFGEGSRLTVL.

V usage is TRBV5-5 and J usage is TRBJ2-1, with D unresolved. Germline V gene lookup returns CDR1 SGHKS and CDR2 YYEKEE (reference sequence). The CDR3 runs to 14 residues. V lost 1 base and J 0 bases, leaving 5 bases between the germline ends. The CDR3 is CASSLYDSYNEQFF. CDR3 nucleotide sequence: TGTGCCAGCAGCTTGTACGACTCCTACAATGAGCAGTTCTTC.

The chain links TRBV27 to TRBJ1-5, with D possibly matching TRBD1 (5 bases). The CDR3 sequence is 15 residues long. Trimming took off 5 bases at V and 0 bases at J, with 11 bases between the two ends. The V gene's germline CDR1 is MNHEY and CDR2 SMNVEV (reference sequence). This CDR3 is CASSRGVYSNQPQHF. The DNA for the CDR3 is TGTGCCAGCAGTCGGGGCGTATATAGCAATCAGCCCCAGCATTTT.

The genes are TRBV5-1 and TRBJ2-7, with 10 bases identical to TRBD2. The CDR3 runs to 16 residues. Germline CDR1 reads SGHRS; CDR2 reads YFSETQ. V was clipped by 2 bases and J by 2 bases; unmatched bases: 7. CDR3 in DNA: TGCGCCAGCAGCTTCTTTACTAGCGGGAATACCTACGAGCAGTACTTC. It specifies CASSFFTSGNTYEQYF.

The V and J genes are TRBV10-3 and TRBJ2-2, with D perhaps matching TRBD1 (5 bases). CDR3 length: 14 residues. The germline V gene encodes CDR1 ENHRY and CDR2 SYGVKD. The V and J ends lost 7 bases and 6 bases respectively, with 15 bases between them. For the CDR3, the DNA is TGTGCCATCAAATCGCTAGGGGCTGCCGGGGAGCTGTTTTTT. As protein: CAIKSLGAAGELFF.

The V and J genes are TRBV19 and TRBJ2-6; D remains unclear. Per the germline V gene, CDR1 is LNHDA and CDR2 is SQIVND (reference sequence). This CDR3 is built from 15 residues. The V gene lost 10 bases and the J gene lost 0 bases, with 13 bases spanning the gap. The CDR3 nucleotides are TGTGCCACAAGAGACGGTTTCTCTGGGGCCAACGTCCTGACTTTC. It is translated as CATRDGFSGANVLTF. Variable domain in full (rest from reference TRBV19 and TRBJ2-6): DGGITQSPKYLFRKEGQNVTLSCEQNLNHDAMYWYRQDPGQGLRLIYYSQIVNDFQKGDIAEGYSVSREKKESFPLTVTSAQKNPTAFYLCATRDGFSGANVLTFGAGSRLTVL.

This clone was counted a single time. The chain links TRBV15 to TRBJ2-6; 7 bases agree with TRBD2. The germline V gene encodes CDR1 LNHNV and CDR2 YYDKDF (reference sequence). There are 19 residues in the CDR3. The J segment lost 2 bases and the V segment lost 0 bases, leaving 10 bases of the junction unmatched. CDR3 sequence reads: CATSRDPAREVAGANVLTF. CDR3 nucleotide sequence: TGTGCCACCAGCAGAGACCCCGCACGGGAGGTGGCTGGGGCCAACGTCCTGACTTTC. Drawing the rest from reference TRBV15 and TRBJ2-6, the complete variable domain is DAMVIQNPRYQVTQFGKPVTLSCSQTLNHNVMYWYQQKSSQAPKLLFHYYDKDFNNEADTPDNFQSRRPNTSFCFLDIRSPGLGDTAMYLCATSRDPAREVAGANVLTFGAGSRLTVL.

This rearrangement joins TRBV21-1 to TRBJ2-1. TRBV21-1 is a pseudogene. The CDR3 is 15 residues long. The CDR3 is CASSKMGPSYNEQFF. As DNA, the CDR3 is TGTGCCAGCAGCAAGATGGGACCTTCCTACAATGAGCAGTTCTTC.

This chain joins TRBV6-5 and TRBJ1-2; D is unclear. Trimming pared 10 bases from V and 3 bases from J, leaving 9 bases between. Germline V gives CDR1 MNHEY, CDR2 SVGAGI. The CDR3 consists of 11 residues. The CDR3 spells CATDGYYGYTF. The CDR3 nucleotides are TGTGCCACCGACGGTTACTATGGCTACACCTTC.